The 10 T cell receptor beta chains presented below share a single source sample, sequenced in a study of prognosis after radiotherapy for stage I lung cancer. Template was genomic DNA; TCR beta CDR3 amplified in two multiplex PCR rounds. Round one of PCR was performed, and it used primers specific to each TRBV and TRBJ gene. TCRdb processed the multiplex PCR reads anew with MiXCR; each CDR3 protein has one entry. Of 8,500 to 13,000 distinct CDR3 sequences detected, approximately 50% appear once; the ten largest clones hold over 7%. The source material was PBMCs, sampled before or after stereotactic body radiation therapy (not recorded which). These receptor sequences come from a donor over 45 with non-small cell lung cancer.

The chain employs TRBV20-1 and TRBJ2-1; D could derive from TRBD1 or TRBD2 (5 bases each). V was shortened by 0 bases and J by 6 bases, with 6 bases between the two germline ends. From germline, CDR1 is DFQATT and CDR2 SNEGSKA (reference sequence). The CDR3 is made up of 12 amino acids. The CDR3: CSARDGGNEQFF. DNA for the CDR3: TGCAGTGCTAGAGATGGGGGCAATGAGCAGTTCTTC.

By sample share, this clonotype is medium-sized (0.01 to 0.1%). The chain is built from TRBV25-1 and TRBJ2-3; 12 nucleotides line up with TRBD2. J was trimmed by 0 bases and V by 5 bases; bases with no gene match: 3. The CDR3 extends over 16 amino acids. Germline V gene data show CDR1 as MGHDK and CDR2 as SYGVNS. The chain's CDR3 is CASSRGTSGSTDTQYF. DNA of the CDR3: TGTGCCAGCAGTAGGGGGACTAGCGGGAGCACAGATACGCAGTATTTT. Full variable domain (remainder filled in from reference TRBV25-1 and TRBJ2-3): EADIYQTPRYLVIGTGKKITLECSQTMGHDKMYWYQQDPGMELHLIHYSYGVNSTEKGDLSSESTVSRIRTEHFPLTLESARPSHTSQYLCASSRGTSGSTDTQYFGPGTRLTVL.

This clonotype is classed as medium-sized (0.01 to 0.1%). The chain combines TRBV6-1 with TRBJ1-5; D perhaps matches TRBD1 (6 bases). The CDR3 covers 15 residues. The germline V gene has CDR1 MNHNS and CDR2 SASEGT. Deletions cut 8 bases from V and 0 bases from J, with 14 bases between. CDR3 residues: CASLWTADSNQPQHF. The CDR3 DNA reads TGTGCCAGCTTATGGACAGCCGATAGCAATCAGCCCCAGCATTTT.

Comment on this clonotype: A read error may explain this, as a much larger clone is one base away. This chain links TRBV7-2 with TRBJ2-5; D ambiguous. Germline V lookup: CDR1 SGHTA, CDR2 FQGNSA. The V gene lost 2 bases and the J gene lost 8 bases, with 6 bases spanning the gap. The CDR3 loop spans 11 amino acids. The CDR3 sequence is CASSLLDTQYF. The CDR3 DNA reads TGTGCCAGCAGCTTATTGGATACCCAGTACTTC.

The chain joins TRBV7-9 to TRBJ2-1; D is perhaps TRBD2 (7 bases). V lost 5 bases and J lost 7, with 21 bases in between. CDR1 is SEHNR and CDR2 is FQNEAQ in the germline V gene (reference sequence). The CDR3 extends over 16 amino acids. The CDR3 sequence is CASSLTGGLVLNEQFF. CDR3 DNA: TGTGCCAGCAGCCTAACCGGGGGGCTAGTGTTGAATGAGCAGTTCTTC.

Comments on this clonotype: Mismatch with germline at one junction end may stem from a read error. The chain joins TRBV6-1 to TRBJ1-1; D unclear. This CDR3 region has 15 residues. Germline assignment: CDR1 MNHNS and CDR2 SASEGT. As DNA, the CDR3 is TGTGACAGCAGTGAGACGAGTTCGAAGGCTACTGAAGATTTCTTT. This codes for CDSSETSSKATEDFF.

On this clonotype itself: Sequence at one end of the junction differs from germline and may be a read error. CDR3 in amino acids: CSSIYLGEQYF. The DNA of the CDR3 is TGTTCCAGCATTTACTTGGGCGAGCAGTACTTC. The rearrangement uses TRBV6-1 and TRBJ2-7; D not resolved. The CDR3 length is 11 residues. Germline assignment: CDR1 MNHNS and CDR2 SASEGT.

V and J are TRBV7-2 and TRBJ1-5; 7 bases align to TRBD1. There are 15 residues in the CDR3. Germline-derived CDR1 and CDR2 are SGHTA and FQGNSA. The DNA of the CDR3 is TGTGACAGAAGCCCCCAGACAGGGACCCATCAGCCCCAGCATTTT. Translation gives CDRSPQTGTHQPQHF.

This clonotype was recorded at least ten times. This chain connects TRBV20-1 to TRBJ2-4; D uncertain. The CDR3 length is 17 residues. Trimming removed 0 bases from V and 5 bases from J, with 20 bases in between. Germline-derived CDR1 and CDR2 are DFQATT and SNEGSKA (reference sequence). This chain's CDR3 is CSARDIGDRSQQNIQYF. The DNA for the CDR3 is TGCAGTGCTAGAGATATCGGCGACCGATCGCAACAAAACATTCAGTACTTC.

This clonotype occurred many times. The chain links TRBV7-9 to TRBJ1-1, with TRBD1 as a possible D gene (5 bases). The CDR3 is 15 residues long. The V gene's germline CDR1 is SEHNR and CDR2 FQNEAQ (reference sequence). V gave up 6 bases and J gave up 4 bases, with 18 bases separating them. CDR3 sequence (DNA): TGTGCCAGCAGACGGGGAGCAGGGCCGATCACTGAAGCTTTCTTT. It is translated as CASRRGAGPITEAFF.